This T cell receptor beta chain was found in a study of T cell repertoires in cytomegalovirus infection. V was clipped by 7 bases and J by 4 bases; unmatched bases: 14. The CDR3 sequence is 17 residues long. CDR1 and CDR2 from the germline V gene are SQVTM and ANQGSEA. TCRdb reprocessed the reads with MiXCR, giving one entry per CDR3 protein. The table includes about 140,000 distinct CDR3 sequences, about 6.5% detected once. The chain is built from TRBV29-1 and TRBJ2-5, with 14 positions matching TRBD2. This TCR derives from a human donor in good health (CMV status not recorded). Some clones in this sample may be carry-over from other donors' samples. Sequencing was carried out using PBMCs. CDR3 nucleotide sequence: TGCAGCGGGACGACTAGCGGGGGGGCCACTGGAGGAGAGACCCAGTACTTC. It codes for CSGTTSGGATGGETQYF.